This T cell receptor (beta chain) was sequenced during a study of vaccination and CD4 T cells after COVID-19. Study in general: Median time from COVID diagnosis to post-COVID sampling was over 85 days (35 to 161). Ranging from 14 to 241, the interval between dose two and post-vaccine sampling had a median of about 76 days.

This clonotype was counted between two and nine times. The antigen is undetermined. Cultured CD4+ T-cell DNA underwent Oncomine TCR Beta short-read sequencing. In TCRdb, the PCR reads were re-called with MiXCR into one record per CDR3 protein. The data show 20,000 to 30,000 distinct CDR3 sequences, around 45% seen once. The treatment: roughly 10-day PBMC culture with coronavirus spike peptide pools or control peptides (ViraFEST assay). Germline V lookup: CDR1 MNHEY, CDR2 SVGAGI. The CDR3 spans 17 residues. Trimming cost V 3 bases and J 4 bases, with 16 bases left between them. Specimen: CD4+ T cells from blood, cultured in vitro. The TCR sequence derives from a human donor who had recovered from COVID-19. The chain uses TRBV6-5 and TRBJ1-6; D not resolved. Here the CDR3 reads CASSYSPTAGYNSPLHF. In DNA, the CDR3 is TGTGCCAGCAGTTATAGTCCTACGGCAGGTTATAATTCACCCCTCCACTTT.